Sequencing of this T cell receptor beta chain was carried out in a study of vaccination effects on CD4 cells after COVID-19. Study-wide background: Everyone in the study got two shots of either the BNT162b2 or mRNA-1273 vaccine. Study-wide findings and caveats: In the study, convalescent patients were few, and early post-infection timepoints were absent.

Measured with immunoSEQ multiplex PCR; TCRdb has only the in-frame clones, and not every one. The table records around 30,000 clones, approximately 68% of them present only once. A note on this clone: Antigen specificity is unknown.

Expansion of antigen-specific CD4+ T cells with viral peptide pools was carried out by the ViraFEST assay before sequencing. On roughly day 10 of culture, CD4+ T cells were separated out. None of these healthy vaccinees had been infected with SARS-CoV-2 before vaccination. There are 16 residues in the CDR3. In germline, CDR1 is KGHSH, CDR2 LQKENI. Losses at the gene ends were 3 bases for V and 3 bases for J; bases not matched to a gene: 9. J is TRBJ1-1 and V is TRBV18; 8 bases are shared with TRBD1. The starting material was CD4+ T cells from PBMCs cultured with HCoV-229E spike peptides, obtained before COVID-19 vaccination. This TCR came from a human donor who received a COVID-19 vaccine. The chain's CDR3 is CASSPGRTGRDTEAFF. CDR3 nucleotides: TGTGCCAGCTCACCGGGTCGGACAGGGCGTGACACTGAAGCTTTCTTT.